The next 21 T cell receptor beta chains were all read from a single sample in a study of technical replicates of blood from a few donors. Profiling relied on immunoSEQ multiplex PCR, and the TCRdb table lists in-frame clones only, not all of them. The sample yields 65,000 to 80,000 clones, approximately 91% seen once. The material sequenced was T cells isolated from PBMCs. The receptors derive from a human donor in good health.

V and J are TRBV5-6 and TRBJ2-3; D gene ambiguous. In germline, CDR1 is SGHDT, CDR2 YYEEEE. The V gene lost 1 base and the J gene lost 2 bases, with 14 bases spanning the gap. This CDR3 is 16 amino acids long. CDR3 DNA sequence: TGTGCCAGCAGCTTGATAACTCTAGAGGTCACAGATACGCAGTATTTT. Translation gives CASSLITLEVTDTQYF.

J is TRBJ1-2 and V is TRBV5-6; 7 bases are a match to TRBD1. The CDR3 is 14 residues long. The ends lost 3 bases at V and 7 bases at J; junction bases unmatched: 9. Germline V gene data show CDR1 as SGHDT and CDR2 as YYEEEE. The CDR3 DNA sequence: TGTGCCAGCAGCTCGCAGGGGGGACCCGGTGGCTACACCTTC. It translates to CASSSQGGPGGYTF.

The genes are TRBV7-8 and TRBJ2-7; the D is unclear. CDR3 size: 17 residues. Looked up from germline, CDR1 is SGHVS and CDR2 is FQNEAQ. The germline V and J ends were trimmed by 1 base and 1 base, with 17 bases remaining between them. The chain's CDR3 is CASSLGIKQRRSYEQYF. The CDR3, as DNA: TGTGCCAGCAGCTTAGGCATTAAGCAGAGGCGGTCCTACGAGCAGTACTTC.

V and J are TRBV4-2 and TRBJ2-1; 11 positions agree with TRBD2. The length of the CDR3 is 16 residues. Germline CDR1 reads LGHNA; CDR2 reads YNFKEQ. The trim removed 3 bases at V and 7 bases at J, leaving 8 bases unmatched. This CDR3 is CASSQELAGVGNEQFF. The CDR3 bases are TGTGCCAGCAGCCAGGAACTAGCGGGAGTCGGGAATGAGCAGTTCTTC.

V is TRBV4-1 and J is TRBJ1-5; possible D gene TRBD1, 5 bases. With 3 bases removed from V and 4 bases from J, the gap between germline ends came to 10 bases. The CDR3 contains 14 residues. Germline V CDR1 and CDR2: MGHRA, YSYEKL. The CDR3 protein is CASSHPGVNQPQHF. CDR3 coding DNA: TGCGCCAGCAGCCACCCGGGGGTTAATCAGCCCCAGCATTTT.

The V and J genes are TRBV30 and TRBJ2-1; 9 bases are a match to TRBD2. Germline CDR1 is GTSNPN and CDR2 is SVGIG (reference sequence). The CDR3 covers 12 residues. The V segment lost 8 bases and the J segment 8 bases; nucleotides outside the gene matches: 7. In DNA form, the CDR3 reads TGTGCCCGAGGGCGCGGGGGGGATGAGCAGTTCTTC. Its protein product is CARGRGGDEQFF.

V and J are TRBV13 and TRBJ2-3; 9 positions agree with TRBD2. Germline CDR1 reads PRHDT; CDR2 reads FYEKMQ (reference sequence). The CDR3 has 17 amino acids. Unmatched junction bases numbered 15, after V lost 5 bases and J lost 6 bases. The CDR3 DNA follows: TGTGCCAGCAGCAGTTACTTAAGTAGCGGGAGTGTGGATACGCAGTATTTT. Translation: CASSSYLSSGSVDTQYF.

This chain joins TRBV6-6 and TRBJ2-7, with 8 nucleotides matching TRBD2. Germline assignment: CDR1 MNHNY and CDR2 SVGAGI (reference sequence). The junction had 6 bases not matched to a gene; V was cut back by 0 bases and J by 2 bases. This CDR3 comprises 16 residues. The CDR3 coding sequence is TGTGCCAGCAGTTACTCGGGGGGACTAGGGGCCTACGAGCAGTACTTC. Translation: CASSYSGGLGAYEQYF.

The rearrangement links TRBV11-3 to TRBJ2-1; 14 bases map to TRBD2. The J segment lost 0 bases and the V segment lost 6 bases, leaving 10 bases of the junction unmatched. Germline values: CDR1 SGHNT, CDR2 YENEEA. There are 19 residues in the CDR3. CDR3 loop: CASSSGLAGGLGSYNEQFF. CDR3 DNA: TGTGCCAGCAGTTCAGGACTAGCGGGAGGATTAGGCTCCTACAATGAGCAGTTCTTC.

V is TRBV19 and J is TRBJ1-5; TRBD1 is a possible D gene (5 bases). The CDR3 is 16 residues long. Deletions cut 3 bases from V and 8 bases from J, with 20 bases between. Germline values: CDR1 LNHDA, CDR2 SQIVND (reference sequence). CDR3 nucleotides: TGTGCCAGTAGTATTATAGTCACAGCTGAAGGGGAGCCCCAGCATTTT. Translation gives CASSIIVTAEGEPQHF. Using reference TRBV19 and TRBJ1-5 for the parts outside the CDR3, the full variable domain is DGGITQSPKYLFRKEGQNVTLSCEQNLNHDAMYWYRQDPGQGLRLIYYSQIVNDFQKGDIAEGYSVSREKKESFPLTVTSAQKNPTAFYLCASSIIVTAEGEPQHFGDGTRLSIL.

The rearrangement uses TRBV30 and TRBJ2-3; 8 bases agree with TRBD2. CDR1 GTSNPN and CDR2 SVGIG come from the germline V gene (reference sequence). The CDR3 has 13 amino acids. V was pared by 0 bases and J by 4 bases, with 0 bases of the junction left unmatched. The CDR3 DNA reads TGTGCCTGGAGTGTAGCGGGAGCAGATACGCAGTATTTT. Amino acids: CAWSVAGADTQYF.

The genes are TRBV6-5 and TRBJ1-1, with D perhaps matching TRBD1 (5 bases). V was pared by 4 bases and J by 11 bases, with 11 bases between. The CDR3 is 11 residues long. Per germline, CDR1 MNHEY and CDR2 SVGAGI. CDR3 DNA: TGTGCCAGCAGTTCGGACATACGGGCTTTCTTT. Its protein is CASSSDIRAFF.

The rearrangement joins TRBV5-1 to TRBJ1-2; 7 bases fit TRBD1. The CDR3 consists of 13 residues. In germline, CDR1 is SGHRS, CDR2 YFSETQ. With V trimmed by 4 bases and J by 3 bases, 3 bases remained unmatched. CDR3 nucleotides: TGCGCCAGCAGCGTAGACAGGGACTATGGCTACACCTTC. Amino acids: CASSVDRDYGYTF.

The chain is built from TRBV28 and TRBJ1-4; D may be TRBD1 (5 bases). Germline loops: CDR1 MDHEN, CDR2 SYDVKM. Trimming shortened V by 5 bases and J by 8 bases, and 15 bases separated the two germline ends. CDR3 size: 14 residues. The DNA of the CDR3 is TGTGCCAGCAGTAGGGGAGGGGTGCACGAAAAACTGTTTTTT. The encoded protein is CASSRGGVHEKLFF. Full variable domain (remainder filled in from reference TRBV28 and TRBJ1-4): DVKVTQSSRYLVKRTGEKVFLECVQDMDHENMFWYRQDPGLGLRLIYFSYDVKMKEKGDIPEGYSVSREKKERFSLILESASTNQTSMYLCASSRGGVHEKLFFGSGTQLSVL.

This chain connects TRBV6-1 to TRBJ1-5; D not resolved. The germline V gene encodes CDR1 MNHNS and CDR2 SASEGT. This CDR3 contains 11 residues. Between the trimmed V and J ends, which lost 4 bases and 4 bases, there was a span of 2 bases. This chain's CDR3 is CASSANQPQHF. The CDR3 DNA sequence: TGTGCCAGCAGTGCGAATCAGCCCCAGCATTTT.

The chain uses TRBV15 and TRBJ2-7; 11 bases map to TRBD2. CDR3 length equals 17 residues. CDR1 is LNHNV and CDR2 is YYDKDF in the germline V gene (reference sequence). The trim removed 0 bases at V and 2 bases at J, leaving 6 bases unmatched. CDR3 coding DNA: TGTGCCACCAGCAGAGAACTAGCGGGAGCAGGCCCCTACGAGCAGTACTTC. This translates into CATSRELAGAGPYEQYF.

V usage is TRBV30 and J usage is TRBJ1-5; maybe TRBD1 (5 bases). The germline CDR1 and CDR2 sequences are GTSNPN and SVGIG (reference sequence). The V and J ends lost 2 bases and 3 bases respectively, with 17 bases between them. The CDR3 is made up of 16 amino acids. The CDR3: CAWSRGTWAFNQPQHF. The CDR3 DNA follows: TGTGCCTGGAGTCGGGGGACTTGGGCTTTCAATCAGCCCCAGCATTTT.

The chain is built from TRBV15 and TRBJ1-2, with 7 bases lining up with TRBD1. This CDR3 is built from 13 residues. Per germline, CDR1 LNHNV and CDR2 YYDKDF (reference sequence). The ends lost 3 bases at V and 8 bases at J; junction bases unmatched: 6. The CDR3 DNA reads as TGTGCCACCAGCAGCGAGACAGGGATCGGCTACACCTTC. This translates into CATSSETGIGYTF.

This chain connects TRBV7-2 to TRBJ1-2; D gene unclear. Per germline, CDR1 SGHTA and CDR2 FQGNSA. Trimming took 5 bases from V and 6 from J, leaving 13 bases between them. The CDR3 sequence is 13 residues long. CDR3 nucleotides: TGTGCCAGCAGCCAAACAGTTTCTGATGGCTACACCTTC. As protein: CASSQTVSDGYTF. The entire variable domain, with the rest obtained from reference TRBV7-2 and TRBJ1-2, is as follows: GAGVSQSPSNKVTEKGKDVELRCDPISGHTALYWYRQSLGQGLEFLIYFQGNSAPDKSGLPSDRFSAERTGGSVSTLTIQRTQQEDSAVYLCASSQTVSDGYTFGSGTRLTVV.

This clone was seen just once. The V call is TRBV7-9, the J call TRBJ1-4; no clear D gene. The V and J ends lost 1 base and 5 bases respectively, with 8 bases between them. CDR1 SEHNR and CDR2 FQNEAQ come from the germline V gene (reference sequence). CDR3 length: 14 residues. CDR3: CASSLGTGNEKLFF. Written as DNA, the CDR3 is TGTGCCAGCAGCTTAGGGACGGGGAATGAAAAACTGTTTTTT.

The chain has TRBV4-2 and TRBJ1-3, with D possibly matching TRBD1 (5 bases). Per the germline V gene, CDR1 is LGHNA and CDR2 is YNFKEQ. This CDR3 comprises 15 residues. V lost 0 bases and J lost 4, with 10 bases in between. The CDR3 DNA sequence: TGTGCCAGCAGCCAAGAGGCAGGGCAGGGAAACACCATATATTTT. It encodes CASSQEAGQGNTIYF.